Sequencing of this T cell receptor beta chain was carried out in a study of blood T cell repertoires in COVID-19. In the study overall: Both acute and convalescent COVID-19 samples were obtained from the United States, Italy and Spain.

Per the original methods: Amplified reference gene primers provided the basis for estimating nucleated cell counts. Some clones are missing from TCRdb's copy, which holds only in-frame ones; the method was immunoSEQ multiplex PCR. V and J calls and clone size are those listed in that table; D and trimming were worked out from the DNA. The sample lists some 160,000 clones; 75% to 90% were seen once. Living in about two dozen US areas, the participants were between roughly 18 and 89 years of age. Self-reported history from a screening survey and questionnaire set each donor's cohort. In germline, CDR1 is KGHSH, CDR2 LQKENI. The CDR3 is made up of 16 amino acids. Trimming took 3 bases from V and 8 from J; bases not matched to a gene: 12.

V and J are TRBV18 and TRBJ1-4, with 7 bases identical to TRBD1. The sequence came from a woman aged 60 to 75 who had recovered from COVID-19. Sequences were obtained from PBMCs or T cells enriched from blood (not recorded which). The CDR3 reads CASSPQGNRGREKLFF. The CDR3 DNA follows: TGTGCCAGCTCACCTCAGGGCAACAGGGGAAGGGAAAAACTGTTTTTT.